These T cell receptor beta chains were read from a single sample in a study of T cell responses to AZD1222 COVID-19 vaccine. Clones were read by immunoSEQ multiplex PCR, and TCRdb kept only the in-frame ones, dropping some. The sample lists around 100,000 clones, more than 70% seen once, with about 6% in the top ten. The material was peripheral blood, obtained 28 days after the second AZD1222 dose. These receptors came from an adult who received the AZD1222 COVID-19 vaccine. Each CDR3 is given with its conserved first and last residue.

CDR3 length: 14
J gene: TRBJ2-2
V gene: TRBV21-1
CDR3 protein: CASSWAGGPGELFF

CDR3 length: 15
J gene: TRBJ1-6
V gene: TRBV2
CDR3 protein: CASSEVRPGDSPLHF

CDR3 length: 12
J gene: TRBJ1-4
V gene: TRBV6-2/TRBV6-3
CDR3 protein: CASSDPQGGLFF

CDR3 length: 14
J gene: TRBJ1-4
V gene: TRBV3-1/TRBV3-2
CDR3 protein: CASSLGTVNEKLFF

CDR3 length: 12
J gene: TRBJ1-2
V gene: TRBV4-2
CDR3 protein: CASSRENYGYTF

CDR3 length: 13
J gene: TRBJ1-2
V gene: TRBV25-1
CDR3 protein: CASTIGGDYGYTF

CDR3 length: 15
J gene: TRBJ1-4
V gene: TRBV4-3
CDR3 protein: CASSQETGGGEKLFF

CDR3 length: 14
J gene: TRBJ1-5
V gene: TRBV6-6
CDR3 protein: CASRIQGLSQPQHF

CDR3 length: 13
J gene: TRBJ1-1
V gene: TRBV9
CDR3 protein: CASSVGHPGEAFF

CDR3 length: 15
J gene: TRBJ2-2
V gene: TRBV28
CDR3 protein: CASRHRQGNTGELFF